This TCR beta chain came from a study of CD8+ T cells in alopecia areata. Study-level information: Oral tofacitinib (5 to 10 mg twice daily) was administered to treated patients.

After isolation, RNA underwent reverse transcription to generate cDNA as the sequencing template. Measured with immunoSEQ multiplex PCR; TCRdb has only the in-frame clones, and not every one. Counted here are around 120,000 clones, roughly 63% occurring once; the ten biggest clones make up nearly 30%. The table lists this clone with a few counts. As to treatment: oral pan-JAK inhibitor, 5-10 mg twice daily. Sorted populations comprised CD4+ and CD8+ T cells obtained from PBMCs. Germline CDR1 is GTSNPN and CDR2 is SVGIG (reference sequence). There are 13 residues in the CDR3. Trimming removed 2 bases from V and 6 bases from J; junction bases left unmatched: 4.

The receptor's source is a human donor with alopecia areata. The starting material was CD8+ T cells sorted from blood, obtained at week 4, from a patient treated with tofacitinib. The chain has TRBV30 and TRBJ2-1; the match to TRBD2 covers 7 bases. The CDR3 region is CAWSWGGFNEQFF. The CDR3 DNA is TGTGCCTGGAGTTGGGGAGGGTTCAATGAGCAGTTCTTC.